This record covers a single TCR beta chain. Its antigen is unidentified. V lost 0 bases to trimming and J lost 5 bases, with 11 bases between them. The CDR3 spans 14 residues. Germline V CDR1 and CDR2: SGHNT, YYREEE (reference sequence). Here immunoSEQ multiplex PCR was the method, and the copy in TCRdb shows in-frame clones only, minus some. This sample carries 35,000 to 45,000 clones, approximately 90% of them seen once, and the ten largest clones take approximately 7.7%. The data were taken from a study of T cells in localized non-small cell lung cancer. Study outcomes and limitations: Adjacent uninvolved lung tissue had the highest T cell clonality, exceeding tumor.

The chain links TRBV5-4 to TRBJ2-5; D may be TRBD1 (5 bases). The sequence was obtained from a female donor over 55 with stage I lung adenocarcinoma. The source was peripheral blood, collected before any cancer treatment. The CDR3 here is CASSLELGVETQYF. CDR3 nucleotide sequence: TGTGCCAGCAGCTTGGAATTAGGGGTGGAGACCCAGTACTTC.